The present TCR beta chain was sequenced within a study of T cell repertoires in cytomegalovirus infection. On the study more broadly: Based on public TCR beta signatures, there were indications of CMV infection and of a matching HLA type.

Overall study results and limits: The response measured ex vivo was dominated by TCR beta clonotypes (HLA-C-restricted and CMV-specific).

Per the germline V gene, CDR1 is SSHAT and CDR2 is FNYEAQ (reference sequence). The length of the CDR3 is 17 residues. In its sample, this clonotype was seen a few times. Its antigen is still unknown. The junction departs from germline at one end; a sequencing error may be responsible. TCRdb ran MiXCR on the reads and lists one entry per CDR3 protein. The data show approximately 910,000 distinct CDR3 sequences, 25% to 40% seen once. The clonotype comes from a human donor in good health (CMV status not recorded). Some clones in this sample may be carry-over from other donors' samples. The material sequenced was cultured CD8+ T cells from PBMCs, taken from culture after CMV antigen stimulation. The V gene is TRBV7-7, the J gene TRBJ2-5; 7 positions match TRBD2. This chain's CDR3 is CASSFRLASALGETQYF. CDR3 bases: TGTGCTAGCAGCTTCCGACTAGCCAGCGCGCTGGGGGAGACCCAGTACTTC.